The 3 T cell receptor beta chains reported below all come from one sample, sequenced in a study of blood T cell repertoires in COVID-19. Sequenced by immunoSEQ multiplex PCR; TCRdb stores in-frame clones only, minus some. The data contain about 72,000 clones, about nine tenths of them singletons. The sample consisted of peripheral blood. All receptors derive from a man between 65 and 80 years old with active or convalescent COVID-19.

This chain uses TRBV28 with TRBJ1-2, with a possible D match to TRBD1 (5 bases). There are 17 residues in the CDR3. The V gene's germline CDR1 is MDHEN and CDR2 SYDVKM. With 3 bases removed from V and 4 bases from J, the gap between germline ends came to 21 bases. DNA of the CDR3: TGTGCCAGCAGTTTCCCAGCGGGGCAGGGCCTTAGCTATGGCTACACCTTC. It codes for CASSFPAGQGLSYGYTF.

J is TRBJ2-1 and V is TRBV29-1; unclear D gene. V was shortened by 3 bases and J by 7 bases, with 22 bases between the two germline ends. The CDR3 has 16 amino acids. Germline V gene lookup returns CDR1 SQVTM and CDR2 ANQGSEA. The CDR3 nucleotides are TGCAGCGTTGACCGTACCCTAGTCTCCCTCGGAAATGAGCAGTTCTTC. Translation: CSVDRTLVSLGNEQFF.

V is TRBV11-2 and J is TRBJ2-7; 10 bases match TRBD1. CDR1 SGHAT and CDR2 FQNNGV come from the germline V gene. V was pared by 1 base and J by 6 bases, with 6 bases of the junction left unmatched. The CDR3 runs 15 residues. The CDR3 DNA reads as TGTGCCAGCAGCTTAGTGACAGGGGGCATAGGCGAGCAGTACTTC. Translating it yields CASSLVTGGIGEQYF.